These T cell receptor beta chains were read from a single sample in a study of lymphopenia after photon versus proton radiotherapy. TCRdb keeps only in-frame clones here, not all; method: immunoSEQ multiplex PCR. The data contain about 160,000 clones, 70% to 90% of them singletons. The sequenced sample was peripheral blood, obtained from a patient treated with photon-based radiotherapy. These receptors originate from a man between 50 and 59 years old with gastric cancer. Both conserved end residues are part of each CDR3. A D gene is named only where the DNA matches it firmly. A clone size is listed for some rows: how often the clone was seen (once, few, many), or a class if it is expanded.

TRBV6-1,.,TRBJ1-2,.,TGTGCCAGCAGTTTAGTAGGGGGTGGTGGCTACACCTTC,CASSLVGGGGYTF
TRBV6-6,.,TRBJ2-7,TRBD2,TGTGCCAGCAGTTACGGGACTAGCGGGACTGGGGTCGAGCAGTACTTC,CASSYGTSGTGVEQYF
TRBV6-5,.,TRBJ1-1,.,TGTGCCAGCAGTACGAACACTGAAGCTTTCTTT,CASSTNTEAFF
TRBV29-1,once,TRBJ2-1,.,TGCAGCGCCCGGGACGGCACCTACAATGAGCAGTTCTTC,CSARDGTYNEQFF
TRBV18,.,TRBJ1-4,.,TGTGCCAGCTCACCACTTGTTGCCGCAAATGAAAAACTGTTTTTT,CASSPLVAANEKLFF
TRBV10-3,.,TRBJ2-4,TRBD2,TGTGCCATCAGAGGGACTAGCGGGAGAGGGAGAAACATTCAGTACTTC,CAIRGTSGRGRNIQYF
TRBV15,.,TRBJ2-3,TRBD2,TGTGCCACCAGCAGAGACCCTCTAGCGGGAGTTGCAGATACGCAGTATTTT,CATSRDPLAGVADTQYF
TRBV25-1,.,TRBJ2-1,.,TGTGCCAGTTCCAGGATGGGGGAGCAGTTCTTC,CASSRMGEQFF
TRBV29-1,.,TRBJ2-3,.,TGCAGCGTTGAAGGGATTAGCGTAGATACGCAGTATTTT,CSVEGISVDTQYF
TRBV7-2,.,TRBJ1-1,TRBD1,TGTGCCAGCAGCTTACAAGGACAGGGGGGCACTGAAGCTTTCTTT,CASSLQGQGGTEAFF
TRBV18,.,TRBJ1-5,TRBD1,TGTGCCAGCTCACCAAGGGTGGCAGGGGGTGGCAATCAGCCCCAGCATTTT,CASSPRVAGGGNQPQHF